This T cell receptor beta chain emerged from a study of blood T cell repertoires in COVID-19. Overall study: The United States, Italy and Spain supplied acute and convalescent COVID-19 samples. PBMCs, B-cell-depleted T cells, or T cells were the source of the cDNA or gDNA that made up the material.

Clones were sequenced by immunoSEQ multiplex PCR, and TCRdb holds only the in-frame ones, with some missing. The sample includes 300,000 or so clones, just over 85% seen only once; the top ten take less than 11%. CDR1 is LGHDT and CDR2 is YNNKEL in the germline V gene (reference sequence). The CDR3 loop spans 16 amino acids. Trimming cost V 0 bases and J 2 bases, with 12 bases left between them. Clinical histories supplied by participants themselves formed the basis of cohort assignment. Each recovered donor of Cohort 3 presented with two negative PCRs, clearance, or symptom resolution. The origin of this receptor is a woman between 18 and 29 years old who had recovered from COVID-19. The sequenced sample consisted of PBMCs or T cells enriched from blood (not recorded which). The V and J genes are TRBV3-1 (or the pseudogene TRBV3-2) and TRBJ2-3, with D uncertain. The CDR3: CASSQDVDIYTDTQYF. In nucleotides, the CDR3 is TGTGCCAGCAGCCAAGACGTCGACATCTACACAGATACGCAGTATTTT.